This note documents a single T cell receptor beta chain sequence. There is no known antigen for this receptor. No much larger clone exists at a distance of one base, and base qualities are not known. This record belongs to a study of cytomegalovirus exposure and HLA in healthy donors (dated by TCRdb to about 2017). Turning to the overall study: According to a later analysis, one platform produced both the 120 validation repertoires and the 720 or so repertoires of the first cohort. The study aimed to test whether cataloging public T cell receptors could reveal signatures of past pathogen exposure. The study combined high-throughput TCR immunosequencing, statistical association of individual TCRs with disease status, and machine learning to predict cytomegalovirus infection status. Along with the approximately 620-subject first cohort, a separate validation cohort of over 90 different subjects was used. Study-wide conclusions, independent of this receptor: A later analysis found that TCRs clustered in the first cohort also tended to co-occur in the 120 validation repertoires, with approximately 95% of cluster scores above 0. The study gave a list of 150 to 200 TCR beta chains associated with cytomegalovirus. A few of the identified cytomegalovirus-associated TCR beta chains were confirmed in vitro to be specific for cytomegalovirus antigens. All 120 or so repertoires were used to score co-occurrence in the validation cohort in a later analysis, because that analysis had no HLA typing for the cohort. Most TCR sequences were seen in very few donors, while some public TCRs were found in many individuals. The authors suggested that the approach could potentially be generalized to other disease states and immunological phenotypes. The classifier was reported to diagnose cytomegalovirus status with high specificity and sensitivity in both the original and validation cohorts.

Library prep was done by the immunoSEQ multiplex PCR assay. The original methods were these. A statistical classification framework was built for diagnosing cytomegalovirus status from the catalog of TCR beta chain sequences. The immuneACCESS repertoire file appears here via TCRdb, limited to in-frame rearrangements. These files lack a portion of the clones; in checked studies, under half of the deficit traces to unresolved V genes, and the cause of the others is not known. That table supplies the V and J calls and clone size; D and trimming were determined from the DNA. The sample table shows about 88,000 clones, and roughly 80% are seen once. The ten top clones hold 9.5% to 13% of the sample. Separate from the approximately 670-subject first cohort, the validation cohort of 120 subjects was the group to which the donors belonged. From the cysteine through the phenylalanine, the CDR3 covers 13 amino acids. Only the CDR3 region is kept as DNA, spanning 39 bases read in frame from base 1. CDR1 is given as LGHNA and CDR2 as YSLEER, both from the germline V gene. Trimmed from V: 1 base; trimmed from J: 9 bases; junction bases lacking a gene match: 3.

Here the chain combines TRBV4-3 and TRBJ2-1, with TRBD2 identical over 7 junction bases. The sequence came from a woman between 18 and 29 years old in good health and CMV-seropositive. Sequences were obtained from PBMCs. The nucleotide sequence reads TGCGCCAGCAGCCAAGTACTAGCGCGTGAGCAGTTCTTC. It translates to CASSQVLAREQFF.